Presented here are 13 T cell receptor beta chains from one specimen sequenced in a study of shared clonotypes between healthy human individuals (dated by TCRdb to the early 2020s). The method was the immunoSEQ multiplex PCR assay. Here the immuneACCESS table is served through TCRdb, limited to in-frame sequences with V and J called. Missing clones are a known gap in these copies; in checked studies unresolved V genes cover under half, and the rest lacks a known reason. The sample table lists around 990,000 clones, roughly 80% of them with a count of one. Roughly 0.83% of the sample rests with the top ten. The sample comprised memory CD4+ T cells from PBMCs. The sample's cell subset or site label is to be understood as: CD45RA-negative fraction. Receptor source: a man aged 18 to 30 in good health. Some clones in this sample may be carry-over from other donors' samples.

As regards this clone: The sample carries other DNA sequences with the same CDR3. The rearrangement links TRBV11-3 to TRBJ2-3, with TRBD1 matching 9 bases. This CDR3 comprises 14 residues. V lost 5 bases and J lost 4; bases outside the gene matches: 4. CDR1 is SGHNT, CDR2 YENEEA, per germline. The CDR3 nucleotides are TGTGCCAGCAGCCCCAGACAGGGGGCAGATACGCAGTATTTT. Its protein is CASSPRQGADTQYF. Full variable domain (missing parts from reference TRBV11-3 and TRBJ2-3): EAGVVQSPRYKIIEKKQPVAFWCNPISGHNTLYWYLQNLGQGPELLIRYENEEAVDDSQLPKDRFSAERLKGVDSTLKIQPAELGDSAVYLCASSPRQGADTQYFGPGTRLTVL.

This chain links TRBV4-1 with TRBJ1-3; possibly TRBD1 for D (5 bases). In germline, CDR1 is MGHRA, CDR2 YSYEKL. CDR3 length: 16 residues. With 2 bases removed from V and 3 bases from J, the gap between germline ends came to 14 bases. The CDR3 DNA reads TGCGCCAGCAGCCAAAGTGGGGGGGGGAGTGGAAACACCATATATTTT. It translates to CASSQSGGGSGNTIYF.

This clone occurred many times. Other DNA sequences of this sample code for an identical CDR3. The chain recombines TRBV7-6 with TRBJ2-5, with unresolved D. In germline, CDR1 is SGHVS, CDR2 FNYEAQ. CDR3 size: 12 residues. V was trimmed by 0 bases and J by 4 bases, leaving 3 bases between them. In DNA form, the CDR3 reads TGTGCCAGCAGCTTAGCGCGAGAGACCCAGTACTTC. Its translation: CASSLARETQYF.

CDR3 loop: CSVDRASTYLNEQFF. DNA of the CDR3: TGCAGCGTTGATAGGGCCTCCACCTACCTAAATGAGCAGTTCTTC. The chain is built from TRBV29-1 and TRBJ2-1; no clear D. The CDR3 sequence is 15 residues long. Between the trimmed V and J ends, which lost 3 bases and 7 bases, there was a span of 19 bases. Germline V gene sequence: CDR1 SQVTM, CDR2 ANQGSEA.

The chain employs TRBV25-1 and TRBJ2-2, with 9 bases identical to TRBD1. The germline gives CDR1 MGHDK, CDR2 SYGVNS. The J segment lost 4 bases and the V segment lost 6 bases, leaving 6 bases of the junction unmatched. The CDR3 is 15 residues long. This CDR3 is CASRRTGEGTGELFF. DNA for the CDR3: TGTGCCAGCAGAAGGACAGGGGAAGGCACCGGGGAGCTGTTTTTT.

This clone has only a few counts. This chain connects TRBV10-1 to TRBJ1-1; maybe TRBD1 (5 bases). The CDR3 has 13 amino acids. V gave up 6 bases and J gave up 2 bases, with 10 bases separating them. Looked up from germline, CDR1 is WNHNN and CDR2 is SYGVQD (reference sequence). The CDR3 DNA follows: TGCGCCAGCAGCCGACAGATTAACACTGAAGCTTTCTTT. It codes for CASSRQINTEAFF.

The chain recombines TRBV7-6 with TRBJ2-7, with D perhaps TRBD1 (6 bases). The ends were cut back, 4 bases at V and 6 bases at J, with 16 bases in the middle. Germline values: CDR1 SGHVS, CDR2 FNYEAQ. There are 14 residues in the CDR3. CDR3 DNA sequence: TGTGCCAGCAGCTCCCGACAGGAAGCTAGCGAGCAGTACTTC. Translation gives CASSSRQEASEQYF.

The chain recombines TRBV28 with TRBJ1-1, with 9 nucleotides matching TRBD1. Germline CDR1 reads MDHEN; CDR2 reads SYDVKM. V lost 7 bases to trimming and J lost 11 bases; unmatched junction nucleotides: 20. This CDR3 comprises 16 residues. The CDR3 loop is CASTTQPGQGFSGAFF. The CDR3 DNA reads as TGTGCCAGCACAACCCAACCGGGACAGGGATTTTCTGGGGCTTTCTTT. Based on the CDR3 plus reference TRBV28 and TRBJ1-1, the full variable domain is DVKVTQSSRYLVKRTGEKVFLECVQDMDHENMFWYRQDPGLGLRLIYFSYDVKMKEKGDIPEGYSVSREKKERFSLILESASTNQTSMYLCASTTQPGQGFSGAFFGQGTRLTVV.

This rearrangement joins TRBV4-2 to TRBJ2-7, with D perhaps matching TRBD1 (5 bases). Germline assignment: CDR1 LGHNA and CDR2 YNFKEQ. The CDR3 contains 13 residues. V was trimmed by 0 bases and J by 2 bases, leaving 5 bases between them. For the CDR3, the DNA is TGTGCCAGCAGCCAAGAAGGGGCCTACGAGCAGTACTTC. It yields the protein CASSQEGAYEQYF.

The genes are TRBV11-2 and TRBJ2-7; 8 nucleotides match TRBD2. Germline trimming cut 5 bases from V and 6 bases from J; bases unmatched to any gene: 9. In germline, CDR1 is SGHAT, CDR2 FQNNGV. The length of the CDR3 is 14 residues. CDR3 residues: CASSPGRGRREQYF. The DNA of the CDR3 is TGTGCCAGCAGCCCCGGGAGGGGGAGACGCGAGCAGTACTTC.

This clone came up a few times. The chain joins TRBV7-9 to TRBJ1-1, with D unclear. Germline V gene lookup returns CDR1 SEHNR and CDR2 FQNEAQ (reference sequence). The CDR3 sequence is 16 residues long. V shed 2 bases and J shed 2 bases, with 15 bases lying between them. The CDR3 DNA sequence: TGTGCCAGCAGCTTACCCTCTCCGACGGGTAACACTGAAGCTTTCTTT. As protein: CASSLPSPTGNTEAFF.

V and J are TRBV10-1 and TRBJ1-5; D not resolved. CDR1 is WNHNN and CDR2 is SYGVQD in the germline V gene (reference sequence). This CDR3 contains 13 residues. The ends were cut back, 2 bases at V and 4 bases at J, with 6 bases in the middle. In DNA, the CDR3 is TGCGCCAGCAGTGAGACTTTGAATCAGCCCCAGCATTTT. As protein: CASSETLNQPQHF.

The chain is built from TRBV6-1 and TRBJ2-5, with D tentatively TRBD2 (6 bases). V lost 5 bases to trimming and J lost 9 bases, with 16 bases between them. Germline values: CDR1 MNHNS, CDR2 SASEGT. This CDR3 region has 13 residues. The CDR3 DNA sequence: TGTGCCAGCAGTCGGGTCACTAGCTCGGCCCAGTACTTC. This translates into CASSRVTSSAQYF.